Sequencing of this TCR beta chain was carried out in a study of persistence of HIV-infected CD4 T cells. Anti-CD3/anti-CD28 beads served as a nonspecific positive control stimulus. CD4+ T cells upregulating both CD40 ligand and CD69 were sorted as responding cells. From germline, CDR1 is LGHNA and CDR2 YNFKEQ. J was trimmed by 5 bases and V by 4 bases; bases with no gene match: 4. The length of the CDR3 is 14 residues. Worth noting for this clone: Its target is unknown.

This was the immunoSEQ version 4 assay in survey mode. The repertoire was sequenced with immunoSEQ multiplex PCR; TCRdb's copy has only in-frame clones and lacks some. Here the sample spans around 40,000 clones, about 88% being singletons. The sequence was obtained from an adult woman with HIV who was CMV-seropositive. Sequenced material: CD4+ T cells sorted from PBMCs after roughly 19-hour stimulation, taken from a patient who received antiretroviral therapy. This sequence joins TRBV4-2 and TRBJ1-5; 8 bases line up with TRBD1. The chain's CDR3 is CASSPQTGDQPQHF. The CDR3 DNA follows: TGTGCCAGCAGCCCCCAGACAGGGGATCAGCCCCAGCATTTT.